What follows describes a single TCR beta chain. Its antigen remains unknown. TCRdb reprocessed the 5' RACE reads with MiXCR, giving one entry per CDR3 protein. The sample consists of almost 400,000 distinct CDR3 sequences, about a fifth of them appearing once. These data belong to a study of CD8 T cells in ankylosing spondylitis. Between the trimmed V and J ends, which lost 0 bases and 5 bases, there was a span of 13 bases. The CDR3 has 15 residues. The V gene's germline CDR1 is MNHEY and CDR2 SVGAGI. Study-wide results and caveats: The study looked at matched synovial fluid samples from ankylosing spondylitis patients. Disease-linked clones were reported to be significantly enriched there. Among TCR beta sequences, a motif of 7 to 9 highly homologous variants appeared characteristic of ankylosing spondylitis blood.

V and J are TRBV6-5 and TRBJ2-5; D might be TRBD1 (7 bases). The sequencing sample was made of blood, either unsorted or a sorted T cell fraction (not recorded which). The sequence came from a male donor with ankylosing spondylitis. The DNA of the CDR3 is TGTGCCAGCAGTTACTCGCCAGGGGGGCTCGAGACCCAGTACTTC. It encodes CASSYSPGGLETQYF.